This record concerns one T cell receptor (beta chain) sequence. Its antigen is not identified. Both 60 Vbeta primers and 13 Jbeta primers went into the PCR. Profiled with immunoSEQ multiplex PCR; TCRdb holds only in-frame clones, not every one. The table has more than 85,000 clones, more than 75% seen once. In germline, CDR1 is MNHEY, CDR2 SMNVEV (reference sequence). The CDR3 sequence is 17 residues long. The V segment lost 2 bases and the J segment 0 bases; nucleotides outside the gene matches: 8. These data are taken from a study of cytomegalovirus exposure and HLA in healthy donors. Across the study: A prior analysis found more than 90 million unique TCR beta sequences from 150 million to 200 million T cells. Study results and limitations: In vitro data verified a few CMV-associated chains as specific for CMV antigens. Follow-up analysis later connected one missense variant in DCLRE1C with trimming of TCR beta V- and J-genes. There were some public TCRs occurring in many donors, but most TCR sequences were rare.

The chain has TRBV27 and TRBJ1-2; 8 bases match TRBD1. The sequenced sample was PBMCs. The receptor comes from a woman aged 45-65 years in good health and CMV-seropositive. CDR3 DNA sequence: TGTGCCAGCAGTTTACAGGGGGCGAGTTTAGCTAACTATGGCTACACCTTC. Protein sequence: CASSLQGASLANYGYTF.